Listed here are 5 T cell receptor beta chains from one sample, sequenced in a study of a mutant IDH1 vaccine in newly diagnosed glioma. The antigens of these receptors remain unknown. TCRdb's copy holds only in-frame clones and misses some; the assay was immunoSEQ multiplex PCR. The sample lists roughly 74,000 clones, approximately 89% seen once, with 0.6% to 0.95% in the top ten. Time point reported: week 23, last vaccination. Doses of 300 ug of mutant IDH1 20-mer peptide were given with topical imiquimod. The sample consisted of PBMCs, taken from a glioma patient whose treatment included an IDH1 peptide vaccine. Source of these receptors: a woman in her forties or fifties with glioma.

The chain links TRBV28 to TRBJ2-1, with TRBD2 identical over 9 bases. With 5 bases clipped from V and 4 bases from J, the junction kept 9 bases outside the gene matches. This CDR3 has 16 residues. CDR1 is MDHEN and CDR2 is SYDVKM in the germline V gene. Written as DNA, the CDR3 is TGTGCCAGCAGTCCCCCCGGGGCGGGAGGGTACAATGAGCAGTTCTTC. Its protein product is CASSPPGAGGYNEQFF.

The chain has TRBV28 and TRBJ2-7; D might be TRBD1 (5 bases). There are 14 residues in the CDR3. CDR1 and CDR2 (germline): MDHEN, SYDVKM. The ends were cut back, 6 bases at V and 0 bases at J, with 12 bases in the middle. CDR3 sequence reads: CASRPLTVSYEQYF. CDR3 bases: TGTGCCAGCAGACCCTTGACAGTCTCCTACGAGCAGTACTTC. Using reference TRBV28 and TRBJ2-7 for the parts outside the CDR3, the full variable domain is DVKVTQSSRYLVKRTGEKVFLECVQDMDHENMFWYRQDPGLGLRLIYFSYDVKMKEKGDIPEGYSVSREKKERFSLILESASTNQTSMYLCASRPLTVSYEQYFGPGTRLTVT.

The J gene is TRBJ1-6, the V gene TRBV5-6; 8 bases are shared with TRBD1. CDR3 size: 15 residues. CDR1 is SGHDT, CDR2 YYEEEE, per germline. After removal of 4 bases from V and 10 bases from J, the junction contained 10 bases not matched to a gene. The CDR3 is CASSLLGQAVSPLHF. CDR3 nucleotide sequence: TGTGCCAGCAGCCTATTGGGACAGGCCGTATCACCCCTCCACTTT.

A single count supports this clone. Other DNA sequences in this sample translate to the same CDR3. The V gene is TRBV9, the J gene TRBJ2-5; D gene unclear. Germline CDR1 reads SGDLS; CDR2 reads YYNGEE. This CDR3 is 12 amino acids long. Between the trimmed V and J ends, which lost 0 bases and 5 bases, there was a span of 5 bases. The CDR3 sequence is CASSVAGETQYF. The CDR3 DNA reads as TGTGCCAGCAGCGTAGCTGGGGAGACCCAGTACTTC. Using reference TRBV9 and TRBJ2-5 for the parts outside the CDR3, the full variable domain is DSGVTQTPKHLITATGQRVTLRCSPRSGDLSVYWYQQSLDQGLQFLIQYYNGEERAKGNILERFSAQQFPDLHSELNLSSLELGDSALYFCASSVAGETQYFGPGTRLLVL.

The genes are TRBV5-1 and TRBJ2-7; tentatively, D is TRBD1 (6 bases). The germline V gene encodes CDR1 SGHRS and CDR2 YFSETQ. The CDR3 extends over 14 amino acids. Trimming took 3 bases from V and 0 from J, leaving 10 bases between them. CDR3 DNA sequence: TGCGCCAGCAGCTCAGGGGCGGGCTCCTACGAGCAGTACTTC. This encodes CASSSGAGSYEQYF.